These 17 T cell receptor beta chains were sequenced from one sample in a study of T cells after yellow fever vaccination. TCRdb ran MiXCR on the 5' RACE reads and lists one entry per CDR3 protein. The sample yields 400,000 to 650,000 distinct CDR3 sequences, 21% seen once. The input for sequencing was PBMCs, taken 20 to 25 days after the first yellow fever vaccination. The receptor set was obtained from a young man who received the YFV17D yellow fever vaccine.

This clonotype was seen a handful of times. The chain employs TRBV11-2 and TRBJ2-5; 7 positions match TRBD1. The CDR3 contains 14 residues. With 4 bases clipped from V and 5 bases from J, the junction kept 7 bases outside the gene matches. Germline CDR1 is SGHAT and CDR2 is FQNNGV. The CDR3 DNA is TGTGCCAGCAGCTCATCGACAGGGCCGGAGACCCAGTACTTC. It specifies CASSSSTGPETQYF. The whole variable domain, remainder taken from reference TRBV11-2 and TRBJ2-5, is EAGVAQSPRYKIIEKRQSVAFWCNPISGHATLYWYQQILGQGPKLLIQFQNNGVVDDSQLPKDRFSAERLKGVDSTLKIQPAKLEDSAVYLCASSSSTGPETQYFGPGTRLLVL.

This clonotype has only one observation. The chain is built from TRBV3-1 and TRBJ2-7; perhaps D is TRBD1 or TRBD2 (5 bases each). Germline CDR1 reads LGHDT; CDR2 reads YNNKEL (reference sequence). There are 15 residues in the CDR3. Between the trimmed V and J ends, which lost 1 base and 2 bases, there was a span of 12 bases. The CDR3 loop reads CASSQGGARAYEQYF. The CDR3 region has the DNA TGTGCCAGCAGCCAAGGAGGGGCTAGAGCCTACGAGCAGTACTTC.

This clonotype was found a few times. The chain links TRBV6-5 to TRBJ2-1, with 13 bases fitting TRBD2. This CDR3 contains 17 residues. The germline V gene has CDR1 MNHEY and CDR2 SVGAGI. V was clipped by 5 bases and J by 6 bases; unmatched bases: 10. The CDR3 region has the DNA TGTGCCAGCAGTAACTACGGACTAGCGGGGGAGGCCAATGAGCAGTTCTTC. This codes for CASSNYGLAGEANEQFF.

This clonotype was counted only a few times. The CDR3 nucleotides are TGTGCCAGCAGCCTTATGGGGGGGCTGAACACTGAAGCTTTCTTT. Translated: CASSLMGGLNTEAFF. The chain couples TRBV7-9 to TRBJ1-1, with TRBD1 as a possible D gene (6 bases). CDR1 is SEHNR and CDR2 is FQNEAQ in the germline V gene (reference sequence). With 5 bases removed from V and 0 bases from J, the gap between germline ends came to 13 bases. The CDR3 covers 15 residues.

J is TRBJ2-3 and V is TRBV12-3 or TRBV12-4, with TRBD2 matching over 12 bases. Trimming removed 5 bases from V and 0 bases from J; junction bases left unmatched: 9. This CDR3 has 18 residues. DNA of the CDR3: TGTGCCAGCAGTCCCCGTACTAGCGGGGGGCCTAGCACAGATACGCAGTATTTT. It codes for CASSPRTSGGPSTDTQYF.

The sample holds a few counts of this clonotype. The V gene is TRBV7-9, the J gene TRBJ1-1, with 8 bases lining up with TRBD1. J gave up 3 bases and V 5 bases, and 11 bases lay outside the gene matches. Germline lookup yields CDR1 SEHNR and CDR2 FQNEAQ (reference sequence). The CDR3 consists of 16 residues. The CDR3 reads CASSHGQGARDTEAFF. The CDR3 region has the DNA TGTGCCAGCAGCCACGGGCAGGGGGCTCGGGACACTGAAGCTTTCTTT.

This clonotype has just one count. The V gene is TRBV11-1, the J gene TRBJ2-7; tentatively, D is TRBD2 (5 bases). The CDR3 is 16 amino acids. Looked up from germline, CDR1 is SGHAT and CDR2 is FQDESV (reference sequence). Trimming removed 5 bases from V and 7 bases from J, with 24 bases in between. The CDR3 here is CASSPADSPLLREQYV. The DNA for the CDR3 is TGTGCCAGCAGCCCTGCGGACTCCCCTTTGTTGAGGGAGCAGTACGTC.

CDR3 DNA: TGTGCCAGCAGCTTAAACCCAGGGGAAGAGACCCAGTACTTC. Translation: CASSLNPGEETQYF. V and J are TRBV7-3 and TRBJ2-5, with a weak D call TRBD1 (6 bases). Trimming cost V 1 base and J 3 bases, with 9 bases left between them. Per germline, CDR1 SGHTA and CDR2 FQGTGA. The CDR3 is 14 residues long.

This clonotype was found a few times. The chain carries TRBV5-4 and TRBJ2-2; unclear D gene. Looked up from germline, CDR1 is SGHNT and CDR2 is YYREEE (reference sequence). Trimming took 8 bases from V and 1 from J, leaving 12 bases between them. The CDR3 length is 14 residues. The CDR3 bases are TGTGCCAGTCTGGGTTCAGGGAACACCGGGGAGCTGTTTTTT. It translates to CASLGSGNTGELFF. The whole variable domain, filled in from reference TRBV5-4 and TRBJ2-2, reads ETGVTQSPTHLIKTRGQQVTLRCSSQSGHNTVSWYQQALGQGPQFIFQYYREEENGRGNFPPRFSGLQFPNYSSELNVNALELDDSALYLCASLGSGNTGELFFGEGSRLTVL.

This clonotype was seen just once. The V and J genes are TRBV2 and TRBJ2-6; D call uncertain. In germline, CDR1 is SNHLY, CDR2 FYNNEI. V was pared by 7 bases and J by 4 bases, with 11 bases between. The CDR3 spans 14 residues. The CDR3 DNA follows: TGTGCCAGCAAGACAACTCTGGGGGCCAACGTCCTGACTTTC. Amino acids: CASKTTLGANVLTF.

This clonotype was counted a few times. V and J are TRBV5-1 and TRBJ1-2, with no clear D. Looked up from germline, CDR1 is SGHRS and CDR2 is YFSETQ. This CDR3 region has 13 residues. The V gene lost 4 bases and the J gene lost 0 bases, with 7 bases spanning the gap. The CDR3 spells CASSTEANYGYTF. DNA of the CDR3: TGCGCCAGCAGCACCGAAGCTAACTATGGCTACACCTTC.

This clonotype was seen a handful of times. The gene calls are TRBV20-1 and TRBJ2-5; D unresolved. Germline CDR1 reads DFQATT; CDR2 reads SNEGSKA (reference sequence). The V and J ends lost 4 bases and 1 base respectively, with 13 bases between them. This CDR3 region has 14 residues. The CDR3 reads CSAMPYGTQETQYF. For the CDR3, the DNA is TGCAGTGCTATGCCCTATGGAACCCAAGAGACCCAGTACTTC.

The chain couples TRBV18 to TRBJ1-1; TRBD1 agrees at 8 bases. Unmatched junction bases numbered 9, after V lost 3 bases and J lost 0 bases. Germline-derived CDR1 and CDR2 are KGHSH and LQKENI. The CDR3 runs to 17 residues. DNA for the CDR3: TGTGCCAGCTCACCCTCGCAGGGGGCTTGGGTGAACACTGAAGCTTTCTTT. It is translated as CASSPSQGAWVNTEAFF.

This clonotype came up a few times. V usage is TRBV6-2 or TRBV6-3 and J usage is TRBJ2-7; 9 bases match TRBD2. CDR1 MNHEY and CDR2 SVGEGT come from the germline V gene. V lost 4 bases, J lost 4 bases, and 8 bases stayed unmatched. The CDR3 totals 15 residues. CDR3: CASSLASSGEYEQYV. The CDR3 region has the DNA TGTGCCAGCAGTTTAGCGTCTAGCGGGGAGTACGAGCAGTACGTC.

This sequence joins TRBV2 and TRBJ2-1, with 7 nucleotides matching TRBD2. CDR1 and CDR2 (germline): SNHLY, FYNNEI. The CDR3 is made up of 11 amino acids. J lost 16 bases, V lost 7 bases, and 10 bases had no gene match. The CDR3 loop reads CASTPKRGNFF. The CDR3 bases are TGTGCCAGCACACCTAAGCGGGGAAATTTCTTC.

This chain uses TRBV21-1 with TRBJ1-3. TRBV21-1 counts as a pseudogene. The CDR3 contains 13 residues. CDR3 sequence reads: CASRIRMRNTIYF. The CDR3, as DNA: TGTGCCAGCAGAATCCGGATGCGAAACACCATATATTTT.

The chain links TRBV12-3 or TRBV12-4 to TRBJ1-5; D is undetermined. V was shortened by 7 bases and J by 0 bases, with 13 bases between the two germline ends. This CDR3 has 15 residues. The CDR3, as DNA: TGTGCCAGCAAGTCGGAACTGATTAGCAATCAGCCCCAGCATTTT. Its translation: CASKSELISNQPQHF.